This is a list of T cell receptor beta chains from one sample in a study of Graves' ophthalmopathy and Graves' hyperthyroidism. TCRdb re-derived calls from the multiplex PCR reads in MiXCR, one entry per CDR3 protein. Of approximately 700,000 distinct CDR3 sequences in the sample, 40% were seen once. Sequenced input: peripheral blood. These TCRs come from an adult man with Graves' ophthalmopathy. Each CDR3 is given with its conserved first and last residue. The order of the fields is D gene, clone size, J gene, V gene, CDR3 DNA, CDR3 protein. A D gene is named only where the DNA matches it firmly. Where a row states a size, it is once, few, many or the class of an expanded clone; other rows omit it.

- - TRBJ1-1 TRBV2 TGTGCCAGCAGTGAAGCGGGACACAACACTGAAGCTTTCTTT CASSEAGHNTEAFF
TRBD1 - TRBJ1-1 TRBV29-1 TGCAGCGTTGTAGGCTTTGGACAGGGCCACACTGAAGCTTTCTTT CSVVGFGQGHTEAFF
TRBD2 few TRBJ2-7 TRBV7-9 TGTGCCAGCAGCTTAGGGACGACTAGCGGGATCGACGAGCAGTACTTC CASSLGTTSGIDEQYF
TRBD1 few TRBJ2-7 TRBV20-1 TGCAGTGCTAGCCGGGACAGCCTGGGGGAGCAGTACTTC CSASRDSLGEQYF
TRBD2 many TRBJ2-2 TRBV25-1 TGTGCCAGCAGTGAGGGGACTAGCGGGGGTAACACCGGGGAGCTGTTTTTT CASSEGTSGGNTGELFF
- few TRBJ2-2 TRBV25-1 TGTGCCAGCAGTGATAATGGGTTCGACACCGGGGAGCTGTTTTTT CASSDNGFDTGELFF
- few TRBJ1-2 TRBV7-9 TGTGCCAGCAGCTTTATAAATGGCTACACCTTC CASSFINGYTF
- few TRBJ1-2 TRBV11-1 TGTGCCAGCAGAGATGGGACCGGTGGCTACACCTTC CASRDGTGGYTF
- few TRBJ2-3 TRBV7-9 TGTGCCAGCAGCCTTTACACAGATACGCAGTATTTT CASSLYTDTQYF
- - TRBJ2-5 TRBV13 TGTGCCAGCACCTCATCCGGAGGGTTGGAGACCCAGTACTTC CASTSSGGLETQYF
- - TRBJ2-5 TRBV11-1 TGTGCCAGCAGCTTACGGGGGTCGGCGAGGATGGGAGAGACCCAGTACTTC CASSLRGSARMGETQYF
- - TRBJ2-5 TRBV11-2 TGTGCCAGCAGCTTACGGTCCGGTCCAGAGCAAGAGACCCAGTACTTC CASSLRSGPEQETQYF
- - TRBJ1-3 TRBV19 TGTGCCAGTAGTCCCGCGGGCAGAGCACCCTCTGGAAACACCACATATTTT CASSPAGRAPSGNTTYF
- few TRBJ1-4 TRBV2 TGTGCCAGCATAGTAAACCCTCCTAATGAAAAACTGTTTTTT CASIVNPPNEKLFF
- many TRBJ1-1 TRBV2 TGTGCCAGCAGTGAGTCGTGGCAGAAGAACACTGAAGCTTTCTTT CASSESWQKNTEAFF
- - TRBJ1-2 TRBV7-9 TGTGCCAGCAGCTTGGCGGGGACATCCTCTGGCTACACCTTC CASSLAGTSSGYTF
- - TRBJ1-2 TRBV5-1 TGCGCCAGCAGCTTGGACAGGACGCGTACGGGTGGCTACACCTTC CASSLDRTRTGGYTF
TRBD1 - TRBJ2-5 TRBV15 TGTGCCACCAGCGTCGGGACAGGGGGGCCAGAAGAGGCCCAGTACTTC CATSVGTGGPEEAQYF
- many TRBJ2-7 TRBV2 TGTGCCAGTTCAAGTGACATAGGCGAGCAGTACTTC CASSSDIGEQYF
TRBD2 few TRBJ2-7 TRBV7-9 TGCGCCAGCAGCCAAGGACTAGCGCTCGACGAGCAGTACTTC CASSQGLALDEQYF
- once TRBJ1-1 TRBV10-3 TGTGCCAGCGGGACAAAGGCCACTGAAACTTTCTTT CASGTKATETFF
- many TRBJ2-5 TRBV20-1 TGCAGTGCTAGCGGGAGAGGTCTACAAGAGACCCAGTACTTC CSASGRGLQETQYF
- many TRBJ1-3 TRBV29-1 TGCAGCGCCGTCAGGGGATCTGGAAACACCATATATTTT CSAVRGSGNTIYF
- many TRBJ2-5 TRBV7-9 TGTGCCAGCAGCTTAGATACAGAGACCCAGTACTTC CASSLDTETQYF
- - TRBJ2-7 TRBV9 TGTGCCAGCAGCGCAGGGGAGGGTCTGGCCTACGAGCAGTACTTC CASSAGEGLAYEQYF
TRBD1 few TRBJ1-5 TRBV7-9 TGTGCCAGCAGCTTGGGTGGACAGGGGGTGGATCAGCCCCAGCATTTT CASSLGGQGVDQPQHF
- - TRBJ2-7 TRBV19 TGTGCCAGTAGTACCAAACAGGGAGGCGAGCAGTACTTC CASSTKQGGEQYF
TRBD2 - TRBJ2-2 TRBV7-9 TGTGCCAGCAGTTCGACTAGCGGGAAGAACACCGGGGAGCTGTTTTTT CASSSTSGKNTGELFF